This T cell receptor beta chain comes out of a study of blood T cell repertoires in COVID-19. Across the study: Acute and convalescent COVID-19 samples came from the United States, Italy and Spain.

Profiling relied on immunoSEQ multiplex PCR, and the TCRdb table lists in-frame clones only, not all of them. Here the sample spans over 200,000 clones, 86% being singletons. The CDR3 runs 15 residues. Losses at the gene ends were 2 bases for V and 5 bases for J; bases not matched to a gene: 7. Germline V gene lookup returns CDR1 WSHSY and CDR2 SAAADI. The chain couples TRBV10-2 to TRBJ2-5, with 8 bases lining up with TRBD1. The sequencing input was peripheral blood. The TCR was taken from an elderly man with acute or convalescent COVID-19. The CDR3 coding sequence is TGCGCCAGCAGTGAGCAGGGGGCTTCGTCGGAGACCCAGTACTTC. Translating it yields CASSEQGASSETQYF.